This paragraph reports one T cell receptor beta chain. This receptor's antigen is unknown. No much larger clone exists at a distance of one base, and base qualities are not known. This sample was included in a study of T-cell reconstitution after alpha-beta-depleted transplantation in children (dated by TCRdb to the mid-2010s). Looking at the study overall: Using TCR repertoire profiling, the study followed T-cell immune reconstitution in a quantitative way in children after TCRalphabeta/CD19-depleted allogeneic hematopoietic cell transplantation. Broader findings and caveats from the paper: The frequencies of hyperexpanded clones fell over the following months, and after one year, T-cell counts and TCRbeta diversity were mostly attributed to newly produced T cells. The apparently early recovery of alphabetaT-cell counts about two months after transplant reportedly depended on only several hundred rapidly expanded clones that came from non-depleted graft cells. In some patients, the high TCRbeta diversity seen at day 60 was put down to recipient T cells and intrathymic progenitors that had survived conditioning.

Library prep was done by PCR. The data were produced on an Illumina HiSeq 2500. Molecular barcoding was employed in the preparation of TCR libraries, with unique molecular identifiers being used to normalize TCRbeta repertoire quantification. TCRdb cleaned the public reads at Q25 with fastp, built clones with MiXCR and kept in-frame beta chains. Each entry merges the rows of one CDR3 protein and shows their most common DNA and genes. The sample includes hundreds of thousands of distinct CDR3 sequences, with less than 15% observed a single time. The ten largest account for about 0.79% of the sample. Including the terminal cysteine and phenylalanine, the CDR3 comprises 15 residues. Only the CDR3 part of the read is kept: 45 bases, read in frame from the first base. V loses 3 bases at its end and J loses 8 bases; junction bases beyond the gene matches: 10. This specimen's treatment or condition label, interpreted: allogeneic hematopoietic cell transplantation with graft depleted of TCRalphabeta T cells and CD19 B cells. TCRalphabeta/CD19-depleted allogeneic hematopoietic cell grafts were given to the transplant recipients, all of whom were children.

This specimen consisted of PBMCs, obtained before TCRalphabeta/CD19-depleted stem cell transplant. The receptor was isolated from a girl aged 2 to 10 with congenital amegakaryocytic thrombocytopenia, due to receive a stem cell transplant. The rearranged segments are TRBV12-3 or TRBV12-4 and TRBJ2-1; 7 junctional bases match TRBD2. The DNA is TGTGCCAGCAGTTTCATCCAGCGGGAAGGCGATGAGCAGTTCTTC. It specifies CASSFIQREGDEQFF.